This passage covers 18 T cell receptor beta chains from one sample sequenced in a study of chronic HIV infection and antiretroviral therapy. Each CDR3 protein is one row after TCRdb ran MiXCR on the 5' RACE reads. The sample carries 30,000 to 35,000 distinct CDR3 sequences, 8% to 10% recorded once. What was sequenced was peripheral blood. The receptors shown here come from an adult who had HIV and had not received antiretroviral therapy, or was an uninfected healthy control (not recorded which).

A single count supports this clonotype. The V gene is TRBV20-1, the J gene TRBJ2-1; maybe TRBD2 (6 bases). Between the trimmed V and J ends, which lost 6 bases and 12 bases, there was a span of 24 bases. Germline V gene lookup returns CDR1 DFQATT and CDR2 SNEGSKA (reference sequence). The CDR3 is 14 residues long. This chain's CDR3 is CSAPPQTSSLGQFF. As DNA, the CDR3 is TGCAGTGCCCCCCCCCAAACTAGCTCGCTTGGGCAGTTCTTC.

This clonotype was counted many times. This rearrangement joins TRBV6-2 or TRBV6-3 to TRBJ2-2, with TRBD1 matching 7 bases. Germline V gives CDR1 MNHEY, CDR2 SVGEGT. The V gene end was trimmed by 4 bases and the J gene end by 4 bases; junction bases not matched to a gene: 9. The CDR3 has 16 amino acids. The CDR3: CASSSFRDRPTGELFF. CDR3 sequence (DNA): TGTGCCAGCAGTTCATTCAGGGACAGACCCACCGGGGAGCTGTTTTTT.

This clonotype showed up just a few times. The chain combines TRBV12-5 with TRBJ2-1, with 9 nucleotides matching TRBD2. CDR3 size: 20 residues. Germline V gives CDR1 LGHNT, CDR2 FRNRAP. With 1 base clipped from V and 5 bases from J, the junction kept 18 bases outside the gene matches. The DNA for the CDR3 is TGTGCTAGTGGTTTGGCCTCCCCAGGGGTTGGCGGGAGGGCACACAATGAGCAGTTCTTC. Protein product: CASGLASPGVGGRAHNEQFF.

This clonotype was recorded many times. This rearrangement joins TRBV29-1 to TRBJ1-1; D gene unclear. CDR1 is SQVTM, CDR2 ANQGSEA, per germline. With 6 bases removed from V and 7 bases from J, the gap between germline ends came to 12 bases. The CDR3 covers 11 residues. The CDR3 protein is CSVKPGSEAFF. The CDR3 nucleotides read TGCAGCGTAAAACCTGGGAGTGAAGCTTTCTTT.

V and J are TRBV6-2 or TRBV6-3 and TRBJ2-1, with 7 bases identical to TRBD1. The CDR3 runs to 15 residues. The germline CDR1 and CDR2 sequences are MNHEY and SVGEGT. After removal of 0 bases from V and 9 bases from J, the junction contained 8 bases not matched to a gene. In DNA, the CDR3 is TGTGCCAGCAGTTACTCTAGGGGGCGAGGGGTTGAGCAGTTCTTC. Protein: CASSYSRGRGVEQFF.

By frequency in the sample, this clonotype is medium-sized. The J gene is TRBJ2-1, the V gene TRBV6-4; perhaps D is TRBD1 or TRBD2 (5 bases each). The CDR3 runs to 16 residues. Per germline, CDR1 MRHNA and CDR2 SNTAGT. V was trimmed by 2 bases and J by 1 base, leaving 12 bases between them. The CDR3 DNA reads as TGTGCCAGCAGTGACCAGGGAGAAAAGTCCTACAATGAGCAGTTCTTC. The encoded protein is CASSDQGEKSYNEQFF.

This clonotype was observed many times. The chain employs TRBV7-2 and TRBJ2-3; 11 positions agree with TRBD2. This CDR3 has 16 amino acids. Germline CDR1 and CDR2: SGHTA and FQGNSA. The junction had 12 bases not matched to a gene; V was cut back by 5 bases and J by 8 bases. CDR3 protein: CASSPQGSGGAVTQYF. The CDR3 nucleotides are TGTGCCAGCAGCCCCCAGGGTAGCGGGGGGGCCGTTACGCAGTATTTT.

The table lists this clonotype with many counts. This rearrangement joins TRBV19 to TRBJ2-1; D remains ambiguous. V was cut by 7 bases and J by 7 bases, with 20 bases left in between. Germline V CDR1 and CDR2: LNHDA, SQIVND (reference sequence). There are 15 residues in the CDR3. The CDR3 reads CASTNYRALQNEQFF. The DNA for the CDR3 is TGTGCCAGTACCAACTATCGGGCCCTCCAAAATGAGCAGTTCTTC.

The chain is built from TRBV9 and TRBJ1-2; possibly TRBD1 for D (5 bases). This CDR3 contains 16 residues. Trimming took off 2 bases at V and 0 bases at J, with 14 bases between the two ends. Germline CDR1 reads SGDLS; CDR2 reads YYNGEE. The CDR3 nucleotides are TGTGCCAGCAGCGTGCCTATAGACAGACCTAACTATGGCTACACCTTC. This translates into CASSVPIDRPNYGYTF.

This clonotype was seen repeatedly, ten times or more. V usage is TRBV11-2 and J usage is TRBJ2-1; TRBD2 agrees at 7 bases. This CDR3 is built from 13 residues. V lost 5 bases to trimming and J lost 10 bases; unmatched junction nucleotides: 8. Germline V gene sequence: CDR1 SGHAT, CDR2 FQNNGV. The CDR3 DNA sequence: TGTGCCAGCAGCCCCCGACTAGCTGTGGAGCAGTTCTTC. Its translation: CASSPRLAVEQFF.

This clonotype has a handful of counts. The chain combines TRBV29-1 with TRBJ2-5; D might be TRBD1 or TRBD2, each matching 5 bases. V was shortened by 7 bases and J by 5 bases, with 17 bases between the two germline ends. The length of the CDR3 is 13 residues. The germline gives CDR1 SQVTM, CDR2 ANQGSEA. The CDR3 bases are TGCAGCGCCCCGGGGCTCGGAGAGGAGACCCAGTACTTC. It is translated as CSAPGLGEETQYF.

This clonotype showed up many times. This chain connects TRBV2 to TRBJ2-2; 7 bases line up with TRBD1. Unmatched junction bases numbered 5, after V lost 5 bases and J lost 5 bases. The CDR3 has 14 amino acids. The germline gives CDR1 SNHLY, CDR2 FYNNEI. The CDR3 protein is CASSRTGDTGELFF. In nucleotides, the CDR3 is TGTGCCAGCAGTCGAACAGGGGATACCGGGGAGCTGTTTTTT.

This clonotype was found many times. This rearrangement joins TRBV6-5 to TRBJ2-3; D possibly corresponds to TRBD1 (6 bases). Trimming left V 2 bases short and J 2 bases short, with 8 bases between. The CDR3 length is 14 residues. CDR1 and CDR2 (germline): MNHEY, SVGAGI. CDR3 nucleotides: TGTGCCAGCAGTTACGGGACACCCACAGATACGCAGTATTTT. Its translation is CASSYGTPTDTQYF.

This clonotype was counted many times. The chain recombines TRBV14 with TRBJ2-1; maybe TRBD2 (6 bases). The CDR3 is 14 residues long. Germline CDR1 SGHDN, CDR2 FVKESK. V dropped 3 bases and J dropped 0 bases, with 6 bases sitting between them. DNA for the CDR3: TGTGCCAGCAGCCAGGGAGGCTCCTACAATGAGCAGTTCTTC. Amino acid sequence: CASSQGGSYNEQFF.

This clonotype was detected ten times or more. This chain joins TRBV10-3 and TRBJ2-5; tentatively, D is TRBD2 (6 bases). The CDR3 sequence is 14 residues long. Germline CDR1 is ENHRY and CDR2 is SYGVKD. Trimming removed 9 bases at V and 2 bases at J, with 16 bases between. The CDR3 loop reads CAMITGTEQETQYF. DNA of the CDR3: TGTGCCATGATAACCGGGACTGAACAAGAGACCCAGTACTTC.

This clonotype was found a few times. The chain couples TRBV29-1 to TRBJ1-1; 9 bases match TRBD1. The CDR3 is made up of 14 amino acids. CDR1 is SQVTM, CDR2 ANQGSEA, per germline. V lost 6 bases to trimming and J lost 1 base; unmatched junction nucleotides: 6. DNA for the CDR3: TGCAGCGTAACCGGGACAGGGAAGAACACTGAAGCTTTCTTT. Translated, it gives CSVTGTGKNTEAFF.

In its sample, this clonotype is medium-sized. V gene TRBV29-1 combines with J gene TRBJ2-3; 8 bases match TRBD1. J lost 4 bases, V lost 5 bases, and 2 bases had no gene match. Per germline, CDR1 SQVTM and CDR2 ANQGSEA. This CDR3 contains 12 residues. CDR3 DNA sequence: TGCAGCGTTCGGACAGGGCCAGATACGCAGTATTTT. Its protein is CSVRTGPDTQYF.

This clonotype was counted many times. V gene TRBV10-3 combines with J gene TRBJ1-5; D not resolved. There are 13 residues in the CDR3. From germline, CDR1 is ENHRY and CDR2 SYGVKD. V was cut by 5 bases and J by 4 bases, with 9 bases left in between. The CDR3 region is CAISPDFNQPQHF. The CDR3 bases are TGTGCCATCAGTCCGGACTTTAATCAGCCCCAGCATTTT.